This entry features one T cell receptor (beta chain) sequence. The junction departs from germline at one end; a sequencing error may be responsible. Assay: immunoSEQ multiplex PCR; the TCRdb copy retains only in-frame clones and omits some. There are tens of thousands of clones in the sample; over 85% occur only once, and less than 2% lies in the top ten. CDR3 length: 17 amino acids. Germline CDR1 reads MNHGY; CDR2 reads SAAAGT. The sample belongs to a study of preoperative IRX-2 immunotherapy in early breast cancer. Treatment indicated: preoperative locoregional IRX-2 cytokine immunotherapy. Samples came from a phase Ib trial of preoperative locoregional IRX-2 cytokine immunotherapy.

This TCR was recovered from a human donor with breast cancer. The genes are TRBV6-8 and TRBJ1-3; 7 bases line up with TRBD1. This specimen was tumor tissue, taken after IRX-2 immunotherapy. DNA for the CDR3: TGTGTCAGCAGAAGGACAGGCGGCGTCGCCTCTGGAAACACCATATATTTT. Translating it yields CVSRRTGGVASGNTIYF.